What follows are 15 T cell receptor beta chains derived from one specimen sequenced in a study of blood T cell repertoires in COVID-19. Repertoires were generated with immunoSEQ multiplex PCR, while TCRdb's copy carries only in-frame clones and drops some. Of 270,000 or so clones in the sample, 80% to 90% were seen once. Sequencing was done on a sample of peripheral blood. The source of these receptors is a man aged 40-49 years with acute or convalescent COVID-19.

The J gene is TRBJ2-1, the V gene TRBV19; tentative D call: TRBD2 (6 bases). Germline assignment: CDR1 LNHDA and CDR2 SQIVND (reference sequence). The ends were cut back, 8 bases at V and 0 bases at J, with 11 bases in the middle. This CDR3 is 14 amino acids long. In nucleotides, the CDR3 is TGTGCCAGTGGGGACGGGAGCTCCTACAATGAGCAGTTCTTC. Its translation: CASGDGSSYNEQFF.

The gene calls are TRBV15 and TRBJ1-6, with 7 bases identical to TRBD1. The trim removed 5 bases at V and 7 bases at J, leaving 5 bases unmatched. The CDR3 has 14 residues. Germline-derived CDR1 and CDR2 are LNHNV and YYDKDF (reference sequence). CDR3 residues: CATSGTGANSPLHF. The CDR3 DNA reads as TGTGCCACCAGCGGTACAGGGGCCAATTCACCCCTCCACTTT.

This clone was seen a single time. The V gene is TRBV27, the J gene TRBJ1-1; 7 bases align to TRBD1. The germline V gene has CDR1 MNHEY and CDR2 SMNVEV (reference sequence). With 5 bases clipped from V and 0 bases from J, the junction kept 9 bases outside the gene matches. This CDR3 comprises 16 residues. The CDR3 coding sequence is TGTGCCAGCAGTCCAAGGGGACAGCCCATGAACACTGAAGCTTTCTTT. Protein: CASSPRGQPMNTEAFF.

V and J are TRBV10-2 and TRBJ1-5; 10 bases align to TRBD1. The germline V gene encodes CDR1 WSHSY and CDR2 SAAADI. The CDR3 covers 14 residues. J was trimmed by 3 bases and V by 10 bases; bases with no gene match: 6. CDR3 in DNA: TGCGCCACCCGGGACAGGGGTTTCAATCAGCCCCAGCATTTT. Translating gives CATRDRGFNQPQHF.

The CDR3 DNA is TGTGCCAGCTCACCCACTTACAGGGACACTGAAGCTTTCTTT. Translated: CASSPTYRDTEAFF. The V call is TRBV18, the J call TRBJ1-1, with D perhaps TRBD1 (6 bases). This CDR3 comprises 14 residues. Germline lookup yields CDR1 KGHSH and CDR2 LQKENI. V lost 3 bases and J 3 bases, leaving 11 bases between the germline ends.

CDR3 sequence reads: CASSRTFGSSPLHF. CDR3 bases: TGTGCCAGCAGTCGGACATTTGGTAGTTCACCCCTCCACTTT. J is TRBJ1-6 and V is TRBV6-5, with TRBD1 as a possible D gene (5 bases). Germline-derived CDR1 and CDR2 are MNHEY and SVGAGI. Between the trimmed V and J ends, which lost 5 bases and 9 bases, there was a span of 14 bases. This CDR3 is 14 amino acids long.

This clone was seen a handful of times. This sequence joins TRBV5-4 and TRBJ1-6; tentatively, D is TRBD1 (5 bases). The germline CDR1 and CDR2 sequences are SGHNT and YYREEE (reference sequence). The CDR3 extends over 13 amino acids. V lost 0 bases to trimming and J lost 8 bases, with 6 bases between them. The CDR3 sequence: CASSLGRDSPLHF. Here the CDR3 DNA reads TGTGCCAGCAGCTTGGGCAGGGATTCACCCCTCCACTTT.

V usage is TRBV5-4 and J usage is TRBJ1-1; 9 nucleotides match TRBD1. CDR3 length equals 15 residues. Losses at the gene ends were 4 bases for V and 0 bases for J; bases not matched to a gene: 4. The V gene's germline CDR1 is SGHNT and CDR2 YYREEE (reference sequence). The CDR3 DNA follows: TGTGCCAGCAGCCAAGGACAGGGGCTGAACACTGAAGCTTTCTTT. This translates into CASSQGQGLNTEAFF.

This clone was counted between two and nine times. The chain joins TRBV7-2 to TRBJ2-7; unclear D gene. Germline CDR1 is SGHTA and CDR2 is FQGNSA. This CDR3 has 14 residues. Trimming removed 1 base at V and 4 bases at J, with 11 bases between. CDR3 nucleotides: TGTGCCAGCAGCTTAGGGGCCCTCTTTTACGAGCAGTACTTC. Translated, it gives CASSLGALFYEQYF.

The chain joins TRBV24-1 to TRBJ2-3; D is perhaps TRBD1 (5 bases). The ends were cut back, 1 base at V and 1 base at J, with 14 bases in the middle. CDR1 KGHDR and CDR2 SFDVKD come from the germline V gene. CDR3 length: 17 residues. The CDR3 reads CATSDFRTNKGTDTQYF. DNA for the CDR3: TGTGCCACCAGTGATTTTAGGACAAACAAGGGCACAGATACGCAGTATTTT.

V gene TRBV2 combines with J gene TRBJ1-1, with 7 positions matching TRBD1. CDR1 and CDR2 (germline): SNHLY, FYNNEI. The CDR3 spans 13 residues. With V trimmed by 6 bases and J by 4 bases, 5 bases remained unmatched. The CDR3 protein is CASSSGGSTEAFF. CDR3 DNA sequence: TGTGCCAGCAGCTCAGGGGGAAGCACTGAAGCTTTCTTT.

The chain carries TRBV6-1 and TRBJ1-5, with unresolved D. Germline V CDR1 and CDR2: MNHNS, SASEGT. The CDR3 has 16 residues. V dropped 0 bases and J dropped 11 bases, with 20 bases sitting between them. The CDR3 DNA reads as TGTGCCAGCAGTGAAGCGCTAAGGCAGCGAATATCGGCCCAGCATTTT. Translation gives CASSEALRQRISAQHF.

The V gene is TRBV6-6, the J gene TRBJ1-1, with TRBD1 as a possible D gene (5 bases). V shed 5 bases and J shed 10 bases, with 20 bases lying between them. The CDR3 is 14 amino acids. Germline assignment: CDR1 MNHNY and CDR2 SVGAGI (reference sequence). For the CDR3, the DNA is TGTGCCAGCAGTCCCCCCGGGGGAGGGATGGTAGCTTTCTTT. Its translation: CASSPPGGGMVAFF.

Written as DNA, the CDR3 is TGTGCCATCAAAAAGGGGACAGCTCACACTGAAGCTTTCTTT. It yields the protein CAIKKGTAHTEAFF. This chain connects TRBV10-3 to TRBJ1-1; 7 positions match TRBD1. Germline CDR1 and CDR2: ENHRY and SYGVKD. The V segment lost 7 bases and the J segment 3 bases; nucleotides outside the gene matches: 8. This CDR3 spans 14 amino acids.

This chain links TRBV2 with TRBJ2-7, with 9 nucleotides matching TRBD1. Germline V gene data show CDR1 as SNHLY and CDR2 as FYNNEI. This CDR3 region has 13 residues. After removal of 6 bases from V and 2 bases from J, the junction contained 2 bases not matched to a gene. This CDR3 is CASRRDRAYEQYF. The CDR3 DNA is TGTGCCAGCAGGAGGGACAGGGCCTACGAGCAGTACTTC.